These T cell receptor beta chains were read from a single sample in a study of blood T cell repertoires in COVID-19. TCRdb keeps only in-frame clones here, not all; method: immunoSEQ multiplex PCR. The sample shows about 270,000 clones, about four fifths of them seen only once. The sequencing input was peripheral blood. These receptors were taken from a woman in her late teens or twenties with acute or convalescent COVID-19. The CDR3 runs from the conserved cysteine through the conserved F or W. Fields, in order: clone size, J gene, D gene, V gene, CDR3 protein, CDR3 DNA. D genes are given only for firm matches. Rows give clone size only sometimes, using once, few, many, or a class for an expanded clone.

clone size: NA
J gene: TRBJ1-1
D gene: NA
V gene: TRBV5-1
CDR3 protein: CASSLERVRDTEAFF
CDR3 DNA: TGCGCCAGCAGCTTGGAGAGGGTGAGGGACACTGAAGCTTTCTTT

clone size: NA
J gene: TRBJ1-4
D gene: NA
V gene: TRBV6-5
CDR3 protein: CASSSGRLTNEKLFF
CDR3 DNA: TGTGCCAGCAGTTCCGGGAGACTAACTAATGAAAAACTGTTTTTT

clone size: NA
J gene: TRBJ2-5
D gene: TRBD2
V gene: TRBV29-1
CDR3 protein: CSAWRGETQYF
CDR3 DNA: TGCAGCGCTTGGCGGGGGGAGACCCAGTACTTC

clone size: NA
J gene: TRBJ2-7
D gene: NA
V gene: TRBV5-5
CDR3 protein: CASSRGDIFYEQYF
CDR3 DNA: TGTGCCAGCAGCCGAGGGGACATTTTCTACGAGCAGTACTTC

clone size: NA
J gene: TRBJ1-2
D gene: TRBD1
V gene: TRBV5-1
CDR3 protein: CASSLLDRTGKGYTF
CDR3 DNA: TGCGCCAGCAGCTTGCTAGATAGGACAGGGAAAGGCTACACCTTC

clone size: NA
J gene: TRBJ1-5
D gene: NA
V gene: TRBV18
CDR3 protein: CASSPIDQPQHF
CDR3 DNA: TGTGCCAGCTCACCTATAGATCAGCCCCAGCATTTT

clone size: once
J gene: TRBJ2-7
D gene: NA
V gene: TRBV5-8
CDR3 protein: CASSLAGWYRGEQYF
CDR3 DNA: TGTGCCAGCAGCTTGGCGGGTTGGTATCGCGGCGAGCAGTACTTC

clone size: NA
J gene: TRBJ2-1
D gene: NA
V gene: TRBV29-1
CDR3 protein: CSAPASSYNEQFF
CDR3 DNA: TGCAGCGCTCCTGCGAGCTCCTACAATGAGCAGTTCTTC

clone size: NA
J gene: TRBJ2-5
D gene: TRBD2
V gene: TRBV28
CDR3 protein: CASSPNSGRARETQYF
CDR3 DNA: TGTGCCAGCAGCCCCAATAGCGGGAGGGCCCGGGAGACCCAGTACTTC

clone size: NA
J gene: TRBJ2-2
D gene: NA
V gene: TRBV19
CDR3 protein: CASSRDTLAGELFF
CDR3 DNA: TGTGCCAGTAGCAGGGACACCCTAGCCGGGGAGCTGTTTTTT

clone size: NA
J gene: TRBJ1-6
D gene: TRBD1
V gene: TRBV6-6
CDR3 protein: CASSYQGQGNSPLHF
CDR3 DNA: TGTGCCAGCAGTTACCAAGGACAGGGGAATTCACCCCTCCACTTT

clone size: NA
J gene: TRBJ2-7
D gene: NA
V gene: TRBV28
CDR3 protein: CASSSGKFGSYEQYF
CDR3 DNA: TGTGCCAGCAGTTCAGGGAAGTTCGGGTCCTACGAGCAGTACTTC

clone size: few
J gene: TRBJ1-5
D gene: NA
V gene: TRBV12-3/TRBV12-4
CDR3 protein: CASTHRGNQPQHF
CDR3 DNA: TGTGCCAGCACGCACCGGGGTAATCAGCCCCAGCATTTT

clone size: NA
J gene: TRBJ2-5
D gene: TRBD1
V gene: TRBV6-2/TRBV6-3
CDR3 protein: CASSRGIPGQGQETQYF
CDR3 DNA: TGTGCCAGCAGTCGCGGCATTCCGGGACAGGGGCAAGAGACCCAGTACTTC

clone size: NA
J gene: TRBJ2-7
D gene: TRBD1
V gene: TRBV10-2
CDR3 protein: CASSETGQNSYEQYF
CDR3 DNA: TGCGCCAGCAGTGAGACGGGACAGAACTCCTACGAGCAGTACTTC

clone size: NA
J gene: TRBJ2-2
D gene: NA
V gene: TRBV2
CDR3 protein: CASSEGANTGELFF
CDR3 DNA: TGTGCCAGCAGTGAAGGAGCGAACACCGGGGAGCTGTTTTTT

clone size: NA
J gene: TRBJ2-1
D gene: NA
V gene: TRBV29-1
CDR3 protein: CSVEDKQAVVRAYDEQFF
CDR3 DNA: TGCAGCGTTGAAGATAAGCAAGCGGTGGTACGGGCGTACGATGAGCAGTTCTTC

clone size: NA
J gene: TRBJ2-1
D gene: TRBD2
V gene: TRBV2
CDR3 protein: CASTKGTSGSGEQFF
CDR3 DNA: TGTGCCAGCACCAAGGGGACTAGCGGGAGTGGTGAGCAGTTCTTC

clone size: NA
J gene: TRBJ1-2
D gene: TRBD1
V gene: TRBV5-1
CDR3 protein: CASSLEGAGGYTF
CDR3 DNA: TGCGCCAGCAGCTTGGAGGGGGCTGGGGGCTACACCTTC

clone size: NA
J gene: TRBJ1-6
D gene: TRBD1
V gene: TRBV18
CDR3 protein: CASSPRDRVRSYNSPLHF
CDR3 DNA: TGTGCCAGCTCACCTAGGGACAGGGTTCGCTCCTATAATTCACCCCTCCACTTT

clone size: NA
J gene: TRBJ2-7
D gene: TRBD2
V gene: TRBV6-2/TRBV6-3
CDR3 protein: CASSPSGLAVYEQYF
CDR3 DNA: TGTGCCAGCAGCCCCAGCGGACTAGCCGTCTACGAGCAGTACTTC

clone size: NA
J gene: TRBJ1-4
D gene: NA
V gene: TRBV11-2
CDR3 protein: CASSPRSYREHEKLFF
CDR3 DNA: TGTGCCAGCAGCCCCCGGTCTTACAGGGAGCATGAAAAACTGTTTTTT

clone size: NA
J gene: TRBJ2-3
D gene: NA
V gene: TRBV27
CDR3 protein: CASGSDTQYF
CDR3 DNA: TGTGCCAGCGGCTCAGATACGCAGTATTTT

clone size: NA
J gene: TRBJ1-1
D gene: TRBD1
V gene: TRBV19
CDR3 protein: CASSIPGGSEAFF
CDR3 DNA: TGTGCCAGTAGTATTCCAGGGGGCTCTGAAGCTTTCTTT

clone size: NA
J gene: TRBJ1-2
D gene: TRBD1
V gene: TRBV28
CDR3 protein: CASRNTGDGYTF
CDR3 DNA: TGTGCCAGCAGGAATACAGGGGATGGCTACACCTTC

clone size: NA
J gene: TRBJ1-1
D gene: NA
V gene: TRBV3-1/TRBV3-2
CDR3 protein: CASSQASLAENTEAFF
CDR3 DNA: TGTGCCAGCAGCCAAGCCAGCCTGGCGGAGAACACTGAAGCTTTCTTT

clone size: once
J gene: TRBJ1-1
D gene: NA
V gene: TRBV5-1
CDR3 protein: CASSLASGRARGKTEAFF
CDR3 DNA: TGCGCCAGCAGCTTGGCCTCCGGCAGGGCTAGGGGGAAAACTGAAGCTTTCTTT

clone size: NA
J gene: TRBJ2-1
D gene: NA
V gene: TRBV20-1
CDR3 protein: CSASRPGLNEQFF
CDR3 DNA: TGCAGTGCGAGTCGTCCAGGCCTCAATGAGCAGTTCTTC